This T cell receptor (beta chain) was sequenced in a study of identical twins. Study observations and caveats: Insertions were reduced in abundant cord blood beta clonotypes but not in memory repertoires.

As to this clonotype: Its antigen is unknown.

The CDR3 totals 17 residues. V lost 2 bases, J lost 0 bases, and 11 bases lay in between. Germline V gene sequence: CDR1 SGHVS, CDR2 FQNEAQ. TCRdb reanalysed the 5' RACE reads using MiXCR and keeps one entry per CDR3 protein. The table shows roughly 690,000 distinct CDR3 sequences, with 21% occurring only once. The sample was also reused in another study, on T cells expressing NK-cell markers. From that paper: NKG2C+ dominant clonotypes from several donors made up roughly 1.0-7.0% of CD8+ T cells.

The receptor comes from a woman younger than 35 in good health. Sequences were obtained from PBMCs. J is TRBJ2-6 and V is TRBV7-8; a possible D gene is TRBD2 (6 bases). The CDR3 sequence: CASSLPGLISGANVLTF. CDR3 DNA sequence: TGTGCCAGCAGCTTACCGGGACTCATCTCTGGGGCCAACGTCCTGACTTTC.